The sequence of this T cell receptor beta chain was determined in a study of T cells in Graves' hyperthyroidism and ophthalmopathy. Study findings and constraints: A 13 V-J model separated ophthalmopathy from stable hyperthyroidism.

The CDR3 sequence is 18 residues long. The germline CDR1 and CDR2 sequences are DFQATT and SNEGSKA (reference sequence). V was pared by 4 bases and J by 0 bases, with 21 bases between. In its sample, this clonotype was seen a few times. Its cognate antigen is unknown. TCR beta CDR3 regions were amplified from RNA transcripts. A first-round RT-PCR of the TCR CDR3 used the HTBI primer set. TCRdb itself ran the multiplex PCR reads through MiXCR, one entry per CDR3 protein. Here the sample spans about 530,000 distinct CDR3 sequences, about a sixth being singletons. Each 10 ml fresh peripheral blood draw supplied the PBMCs.

This clonotype was obtained from a woman under 30 with Graves' ophthalmopathy. What was sequenced was blood. V usage is TRBV20-1 and J usage is TRBJ1-4, with D possibly matching TRBD1 (6 bases). For the CDR3, the DNA is TGCAGTGCTAAAAACGGACCCCGGGAGGGGGCAACTAATGAAAAACTGTTTTTT. Amino acids: CSAKNGPREGATNEKLFF.